The 18 T cell receptor beta chains below come from one sample, sequenced in a study of cytomegalovirus exposure and HLA in healthy donors. With 60 Vbeta and 13 Jbeta primers, the PCR was carried out. Profiling relied on immunoSEQ multiplex PCR, and the TCRdb table lists in-frame clones only, not all of them. Of around 100,000 clones in the sample, more than 75% were seen once. Material: PBMCs. Receptors originate from a woman younger than 30 in good health and CMV-seropositive.

A few counts support this clone. The chain recombines TRBV6-5 with TRBJ2-3, with 9 bases matching TRBD1. This CDR3 contains 13 residues. With 6 bases clipped from V and 8 bases from J, the junction kept 6 bases outside the gene matches. CDR1 MNHEY and CDR2 SVGAGI come from the germline V gene. The CDR3 DNA follows: TGTGCCAGCAGGCTACTGACAGGGGGTACGCAGTATTTT. Its translation: CASRLLTGGTQYF.

The chain couples TRBV29-1 to TRBJ1-1; 7 nucleotides align to TRBD1. The CDR3 covers 13 residues. The germline CDR1 and CDR2 sequences are SQVTM and ANQGSEA. Trimming at V came to 0 bases and at J to 11 bases, leaving 9 bases not matched to a gene. Here the CDR3 reads CSVEDRGQAGAFF. DNA of the CDR3: TGCAGCGTTGAAGATCGAGGACAGGCTGGGGCTTTCTTT.

The rearrangement joins TRBV7-9 to TRBJ1-1; no firm D call. With 5 bases removed from V and 7 bases from J, the gap between germline ends came to 11 bases. The CDR3 spans 12 residues. Germline-derived CDR1 and CDR2 are SEHNR and FQNEAQ (reference sequence). The CDR3 spells CASSILTGEAFF. CDR3 coding DNA: TGTGCCAGCAGCATACTGACGGGTGAAGCTTTCTTT.

The CDR3 is CASSEGQGDGYTF. DNA for the CDR3: TGTGCCAGCAGTGAGGGACAGGGCGATGGCTACACCTTC. The rearrangement joins TRBV2 to TRBJ1-2, with 9 positions matching TRBD1. V gave up 3 bases and J gave up 6 bases; unmatched junction bases: 2. Per the germline V gene, CDR1 is SNHLY and CDR2 is FYNNEI. CDR3 length equals 13 residues.

The chain is built from TRBV28 and TRBJ1-5, with D tentatively TRBD1 (6 bases). CDR1 and CDR2 from the germline V gene are MDHEN and SYDVKM. The CDR3 loop spans 15 amino acids. The germline V and J ends were trimmed by 4 bases and 0 bases, with 10 bases remaining between them. In DNA form, the CDR3 reads TGTGCCAGCAGTTGGACAGAAAATAGCAATCAGCCCCAGCATTTT. Its protein is CASSWTENSNQPQHF.

This clone came up a few times. The CDR3 sequence: CSVPTGGYGYTF. The CDR3 bases are TGCAGCGTCCCAACGGGGGGGTATGGCTACACCTTC. The chain joins TRBV29-1 to TRBJ1-2; D might be TRBD1 (5 bases). V was clipped by 6 bases and J by 5 bases, with 13 bases between them. The germline gives CDR1 SQVTM, CDR2 ANQGSEA. The CDR3 sequence is 12 residues long. The whole variable domain, filled in from reference TRBV29-1 and TRBJ1-2, reads SAVISQKPSRDICQRGTSLTIQCQVDSQVTMMFWYRQQPGQSLTLIATANQGSEATYESGFVIDKFPISRPNLTFSTLTVSNMSPEDSSIYLCSVPTGGYGYTFGSGTRLTVV.

The chain combines TRBV7-8 with TRBJ1-3; D may be TRBD1 (5 bases). Looked up from germline, CDR1 is SGHVS and CDR2 is FQNEAQ. Trimming shortened V by 3 bases and J by 2 bases, and 11 bases separated the two germline ends. The CDR3 consists of 15 residues. The CDR3 loop is CASSLFGTTGNTIYF. CDR3 bases: TGTGCCAGCAGCTTGTTTGGGACTACTGGAAACACCATATATTTT. Looking up the rest from reference TRBV7-8 and TRBJ1-3 gives the full variable domain: GAGVSQSPRYKVAKRGQDVALRCDPISGHVSLFWYQQALGQGPEFLTYFQNEAQLDKSGLPSDRFFAERPEGSVSTLKIQRTQQEDSAVYLCASSLFGTTGNTIYFGEGSWLTVV.

This clone was seen a few times. The V and J genes are TRBV12-5 and TRBJ2-2, with 11 nucleotides matching TRBD2. With 5 bases clipped from V and 4 bases from J, the junction kept 12 bases outside the gene matches. Germline CDR1 is LGHNT and CDR2 is FRNRAP. The CDR3 loop spans 18 amino acids. CDR3 loop: CASGEVPSGGPSTGELFF. Here the CDR3 DNA reads TGTGCTAGTGGTGAAGTTCCTAGCGGGGGGCCAAGCACCGGGGAGCTGTTTTTT.

The table lists this clone with a few counts. This sequence joins TRBV10-3 and TRBJ2-1, with TRBD2 as a possible D gene (6 bases). V lost 4 bases and J 0 bases, leaving 13 bases between the germline ends. Germline CDR1 is ENHRY and CDR2 is SYGVKD. The length of the CDR3 is 16 residues. This chain's CDR3 is CAISGAGTSSYNEQFF. In DNA, the CDR3 is TGTGCCATCAGTGGGGCGGGGACGAGCTCCTACAATGAGCAGTTCTTC.

CDR3 residues: CAIGSGIGTDTQYF. CDR3 in DNA: TGTGCCATCGGAAGCGGGATCGGCACAGATACGCAGTATTTT. The chain uses TRBV10-3 and TRBJ2-3, with 7 bases aligning to TRBD2. CDR3 length: 14 amino acids. The junction had 6 bases not matched to a gene; V was cut back by 8 bases and J by 1 base. Germline V gene sequence: CDR1 ENHRY, CDR2 SYGVKD.

The CDR3 nucleotides read TGTGCCAGCAGCTATGACAGATCCTACGAGCAGTACTTC. Amino acids: CASSYDRSYEQYF. The chain employs TRBV7-3 and TRBJ2-7; D may be TRBD1 (5 bases). There are 13 residues in the CDR3. V was shortened by 4 bases and J by 1 base, with 8 bases between the two germline ends. Germline-derived CDR1 and CDR2 are SGHTA and FQGTGA. Variable domain in full (rest from reference TRBV7-3 and TRBJ2-7): GAGVSQTPSNKVTEKGKYVELRCDPISGHTALYWYRQSLGQGPEFLIYFQGTGAADDSGLPNDRFFAVRPEGSVSTLKIQRTERGDSAVYLCASSYDRSYEQYFGPGTRLTVT.

The CDR3 sequence: CASSVGQGGNQPQHF. The CDR3 DNA reads TGTGCCAGCAGCGTCGGACAGGGGGGCAATCAGCCCCAGCATTTT. This chain joins TRBV11-2 and TRBJ1-5; 10 bases align to TRBD1. Germline V gene sequence: CDR1 SGHAT, CDR2 FQNNGV. The CDR3 has 15 residues. V shed 5 bases and J 2 bases; nucleotides not matched to a gene: 3.

The V gene is TRBV5-8, the J gene TRBJ2-5, with 7 positions matching TRBD1. The J call may be incorrect, as the DNA end agrees better with TRBJ2-7. The CDR3 contains 15 residues. Germline V gene sequence: CDR1 SGHTS, CDR2 YDEGEE. The chain's CDR3 is CASSLGGTEAYEQYF. CDR3 nucleotides: TGTGCCAGCAGCTTGGGGGGGACAGAAGCCTACGAGCAGTACTTC.

The genes are TRBV7-2 and TRBJ2-7; 12 nucleotides line up with TRBD2. This CDR3 region has 19 residues. Germline CDR1 SGHTA, CDR2 FQGNSA. The V gene end was trimmed by 1 base and the J gene end by 2 bases; junction bases not matched to a gene: 12. The CDR3 loop is CASSLGIFGTSGPTYEQYF. CDR3 nucleotides: TGTGCCAGCAGCTTAGGCATTTTTGGGACTAGCGGGCCAACCTACGAGCAGTACTTC.

This clone was counted a few times. The chain employs TRBV11-3 and TRBJ1-5; weak D call: TRBD1 (6 bases). Trimming stripped 7 bases from V and 5 bases from J, with 18 bases between. The CDR3 contains 15 residues. The germline V gene encodes CDR1 SGHNT and CDR2 YENEEA. The CDR3 DNA follows: TGTGCCAGCACCAAGGAGACGAAGGGGGATCAGCCCCAGCATTTT. Translating it yields CASTKETKGDQPQHF.

The chain employs TRBV2 and TRBJ2-6, with 9 bases aligning to TRBD1. The CDR3 has 16 residues. V shed 3 bases, J shed 0 bases, and the junction held 0 bases outside the gene matches. CDR1 and CDR2 from the germline V gene are SNHLY and FYNNEI. In DNA, the CDR3 is TGTGCCAGCAGTGAGACAGGGGGCTCTGGGGCCAACGTCCTGACTTTC. This translates into CASSETGGSGANVLTF.

This clone was seen a handful of times. The chain combines TRBV2 with TRBJ1-2; TRBD1 might be the D (5 bases). This CDR3 comprises 15 residues. Per the germline V gene, CDR1 is SNHLY and CDR2 is FYNNEI. The V and J ends lost 6 bases and 0 bases respectively, with 14 bases between them. The CDR3: CASREPGEANYGYTF. The CDR3 DNA sequence: TGTGCCAGCAGAGAACCGGGGGAAGCTAACTATGGCTACACCTTC.

A few counts support this clone. This CDR3 reads CAISEEWATEAFF. The CDR3 bases are TGTGCCATCAGTGAGGAGTGGGCCACTGAAGCTTTCTTT. This chain links TRBV10-3 with TRBJ1-1; D gene ambiguous. The CDR3 consists of 13 residues. Trimming removed 2 bases from V and 4 bases from J, with 8 bases in between. Germline CDR1 ENHRY, CDR2 SYGVKD.